This TCR beta chain comes out of a study of human T cells and chemical hapten exposure (dated by TCRdb to about 2021). For the study in its entirety: For sensitization, 2% DPC in acetone was applied to a roughly 2 cm by roughly 2 cm area of upper inner arm skin. Patients additionally received weekly therapeutic DPC doses to the scalp throughout the roughly 25-week study period. Patch testing on the upper back used Finn chambers containing 0.01% DPC, with scoring done after 6 days according to International Contact Dermatitis Research Group standards. Alopecia areata with under or over 50% scalp involvement, alopecia totalis and alopecia universalis were represented in the patient cohort, which was mostly female. The libraries were sequenced as a pool, and the TCR yield per sample differed mostly because of small variations in library volumes within the pool. The study tracked peripheral blood TCR repertoire changes in vivo during primary and secondary sensitization to the hapten diphenylcyclopropenone (DPC) in alopecia patients. Blood samples were taken from patients before sensitization (week 0) and at 2, 6 and about 24 weeks after DPC sensitization. About 27 alopecia patients gave blood for TCR sequencing at one to four time points (pre-sensitization, 2, 6 and 24 weeks).

Findings and caveats that apply to the study as a whole: Repeated subsampling changed both the strength of the expansion versus patch-test correlation and the threshold at which the correlation became significant. Significantly more large CDR3 similarity clusters were formed by expanded TCRs than by pre-sensitization or healthy control sets, consistent with antigen-driven responses. A positive correlation was found between the number of PT1 expanded TCRs and patch test score, with significance reached at thresholds 8, 16 and 32 but not 4. Because all patients had alopecia, a presumed autoimmune disease, the immune response of the patients might differ from that of healthy individuals. The number of TCRs above 1 in 1000 frequency did not change with DPC sensitization; there was no evidence of global repertoire structure alterations.

The sample's time point label, in plain terms: patch test 2, 6 weeks after DPC sensitization. Taken with the paper, the label for treatment or condition translates to: therapeutic diphenylcyclopropenone sensitization with weekly scalp DPC. At each patch-test visit, blood was drawn before the patch test was applied. To be eligible, patients had to be aged 18 to 70, diagnosed with alopecia and judged suitable for DPC therapy, while pregnant patients were excluded. Total RNA was extracted from unfractionated whole blood that had been collected in Tempus Blood RNA tubes. With respect to this clonotype: It has no known antigen specificity. One base away there is no much larger clone; base qualities are not given.

Libraries were made using RACE. TCRdb lists the instrument as NextSeq 500. During library preparation, unique molecular identifiers were attached to individual cDNA molecules so that TCRs could be counted quantitatively and reproducibly. For every blood RNA sample, sequencing covered both the TCR alpha and TCR beta chains. Regarding the original processing steps: A median of around 96,000 TCRs per sample was observed, with a range of roughly 23,224 to 700,000. The Decombinator software suite was used to annotate V, J and CDR3 in the TCR reads. For the PS versus PT1 abundance plots, all samples were subsampled to the same number of TCRs (28,000). TCRs were defined as expanded if absent before sensitization and observed at least eight times at the 2-week time point. TCRdb cleaned the public reads at Q25 with fastp, built clones with MiXCR and kept in-frame beta chains. Every distinct CDR3 protein forms one entry, paired with its most common genes and DNA. The V and J calls, along with clone size, are taken from TCRdb and not from the paper's own processing. Here the sample has tens of thousands of distinct CDR3 sequences; around 9.5% occur a single time. The biggest ten clones account for less than 2% of the sample.

The CDR3, from cysteine to phenylalanine, totals 13 residues. Only the CDR3 region is kept as DNA, spanning 39 bases read in frame from base 1. The sequenced sample was whole blood, obtained in connection with sensitization to the hapten diphenylcyclopropenone (DPC). Rearrangement joined TRBV21-1 to TRBJ1-1. TRBV21-1 is marked as a pseudogene. The sequence derives from a woman in her 50s with alopecia areata. Some clones in this sample may be carry-over from other donors' samples. The CDR3 is CASSKDSAGRAFF. The DNA reads TGTGCCAGCAGCAAAGACTCGGCAGGGCGAGCTTTCTTT.